Listed here are 16 T cell receptor beta chains from one sample, sequenced in a study of blood T cell repertoires in COVID-19. Some clones are missing from TCRdb's copy, which holds only in-frame ones; the method was immunoSEQ multiplex PCR. The data hold about 300,000 clones, with 86% observed a single time. Sample: PBMCs or T cells enriched from blood (not recorded which). Receptors originate from a young woman who had recovered from COVID-19.

The chain links TRBV3-1 (or the pseudogene TRBV3-2) to TRBJ1-2, with D perhaps matching TRBD1 (5 bases). The CDR3 loop spans 13 amino acids. Trimming cost V 6 bases and J 6 bases, with 14 bases left between them. The V gene's germline CDR1 is LGHDT and CDR2 YNNKEL (reference sequence). The CDR3 DNA follows: TGTGCCAGCAGAAGTTCCGGGGGAGATGGCTACACCTTC. Translating it yields CASRSSGGDGYTF.

The rearrangement uses TRBV7-9 and TRBJ2-3; a weak D match, TRBD1 (6 bases). The CDR3 runs to 13 residues. The germline CDR1 and CDR2 sequences are SEHNR and FQNEAQ (reference sequence). Trimming pared 2 bases from V and 7 bases from J, leaving 10 bases between. CDR3 DNA sequence: TGTGCCAGCAGCTTACAGGGGCAGCATACGCAGTATTTT. It encodes CASSLQGQHTQYF.

A word on this clone: The junction differs from germline at one of its ends, possibly a read error. The rearrangement joins TRBV28 to TRBJ1-1; D may be TRBD1 (6 bases). Germline-derived CDR1 and CDR2 are MDHEN and SYDVKM. This CDR3 region has 13 residues. The CDR3 sequence: CASALNRVRETFF. The CDR3 DNA follows: TGTGCCAGCGCCTTGAACAGGGTACGTGAAACTTTCTTT.

The V gene is TRBV13, the J gene TRBJ2-2; D remains ambiguous. The CDR3 is 12 residues long. V was clipped by 5 bases and J by 5 bases, with 6 bases between them. Germline V gene sequence: CDR1 PRHDT, CDR2 FYEKMQ (reference sequence). CDR3 DNA: TGTGCCAGCAGCCCCGGGACCGGGGAGCTGTTTTTT. Translated: CASSPGTGELFF.

The V and J genes are TRBV5-1 and TRBJ2-5, with a weak D call TRBD1 (6 bases). Per the germline V gene, CDR1 is SGHRS and CDR2 is YFSETQ. The CDR3 loop spans 16 amino acids. The V end lost 4 bases, the J end lost 5 bases, and 21 bases lay between the germline ends. The CDR3 bases are TGCGCCAGCAGCCCGGCGGTGAGGGGGAACTGGGAGACCCAGTACTTC. Translating it yields CASSPAVRGNWETQYF.

The chain has TRBV7-2 and TRBJ2-7, with D perhaps matching TRBD1 (5 bases). The germline CDR1 and CDR2 sequences are SGHTA and FQGNSA. Trimming cost V 1 base and J 4 bases, with 8 bases left between them. The CDR3 length is 13 residues. The CDR3 bases are TGTGCCAGCAGCTTAGACAGGCGGTACGAGCAGTACTTC. Translated: CASSLDRRYEQYF.

The rearrangement joins TRBV2 to TRBJ1-2; 8 bases are shared with TRBD1. The CDR3 runs to 13 residues. CDR1 and CDR2 (germline): SNHLY, FYNNEI. Germline trimming cut 6 bases from V and 3 bases from J; bases unmatched to any gene: 3. DNA of the CDR3: TGTGCCAGCAGGACAGGGGTGGACTATGGCTACACCTTC. It codes for CASRTGVDYGYTF.

This chain joins TRBV5-1 and TRBJ2-1, with 14 bases that match TRBD2. The CDR3 contains 18 residues. CDR1 and CDR2 (germline): SGHRS, YFSETQ. V was clipped by 4 bases and J by 3 bases; unmatched bases: 9. CDR3 DNA: TGCGCCAGCAGCGGAGGGGGACTAGCGGGAGTTCTCTACAATGAGCAGTTCTTC. Its translation is CASSGGGLAGVLYNEQFF.

The chain couples TRBV11-3 to TRBJ2-1; 10 nucleotides match TRBD1. With V trimmed by 5 bases and J by 4 bases, 11 bases remained unmatched. CDR3 size: 17 residues. The germline gives CDR1 SGHNT, CDR2 YENEEA. CDR3 sequence reads: CASSPPGQGTRYNEQFF. The DNA of the CDR3 is TGTGCCAGCAGCCCACCGGGACAGGGGACAAGGTACAATGAGCAGTTCTTC.

This rearrangement joins TRBV30 to TRBJ2-1; 9 bases agree with TRBD1. Losses at the gene ends were 4 bases for V and 0 bases for J; bases not matched to a gene: 1. The CDR3 sequence is 14 residues long. Per germline, CDR1 GTSNPN and CDR2 SVGIG (reference sequence). The CDR3 DNA reads TGTGCCTGGACGACAGGGGGCTCCTACAATGAGCAGTTCTTC. Amino acids: CAWTTGGSYNEQFF.

The chain recombines TRBV19 with TRBJ1-4, with D perhaps TRBD1 (6 bases). V was shortened by 8 bases and J by 2 bases, with 9 bases between the two germline ends. CDR1 is LNHDA, CDR2 SQIVND, per germline (reference sequence). The CDR3 sequence is 13 residues long. In nucleotides, the CDR3 is TGTGCCAGTGGTGGGGGCACTAATGAAAAACTGTTTTTT. It specifies CASGGGTNEKLFF.

In DNA form, the CDR3 reads TGTGCCAGTCAGGGACATCCTAGGGACGGCTACACCTTC. Its translation is CASQGHPRDGYTF. The gene calls are TRBV27 and TRBJ1-2; possible D gene TRBD1, 6 bases. V lost 9 bases and J lost 8, with 19 bases in between. There are 13 residues in the CDR3. CDR1 is MNHEY, CDR2 SMNVEV, per germline (reference sequence).

The chain is built from TRBV7-9 and TRBJ2-7; 8 bases match TRBD1. The germline V gene encodes CDR1 SEHNR and CDR2 FQNEAQ (reference sequence). J was trimmed by 2 bases and V by 5 bases; bases with no gene match: 11. This CDR3 comprises 16 residues. CDR3 bases: TGTGCCAGCAGCCTGCAGGGAGGACAGGGCACCTACGAGCAGTACTTC. As protein: CASSLQGGQGTYEQYF.

The chain is built from TRBV4-1 and TRBJ1-2; 8 bases fit TRBD1. The V gene end was trimmed by 2 bases and the J gene end by 4 bases; junction bases not matched to a gene: 12. Germline V gene data show CDR1 as MGHRA and CDR2 as YSYEKL. The CDR3 runs 17 residues. The CDR3, as DNA: TGCGCCAGCAGCCAACCCACCGGACAGGGAGCAAGCTATGGCTACACCTTC. Its protein product is CASSQPTGQGASYGYTF.

The CDR3 DNA reads as TGTGCCAGCGGGGGCCCAACACATGAGCAGTTCTTC. Translating gives CASGGPTHEQFF. The chain combines TRBV7-3 with TRBJ2-1; maybe TRBD1 (6 bases). CDR1 is SGHTA and CDR2 is FQGTGA in the germline V gene. Trimming cost V 8 bases and J 8 bases, with 13 bases left between them. CDR3 length: 12 amino acids. Based on the CDR3 plus reference TRBV7-3 and TRBJ2-1, the full variable domain is GAGVSQTPSNKVTEKGKYVELRCDPISGHTALYWYRQSLGQGPEFLIYFQGTGAADDSGLPNDRFFAVRPEGSVSTLKIQRTERGDSAVYLCASGGPTHEQFFGPGTRLTVL.

This clone was seen ten or more times. The V call is TRBV30, the J call TRBJ1-6; TRBD1 matches at 9 bases. CDR3 length: 14 residues. V trimming: 4 bases; J trimming: 9 bases; junction bases outside the gene matches: 7. The germline gives CDR1 GTSNPN, CDR2 SVGIG (reference sequence). CDR3 residues: CAWTTQGAVSPLHF. The CDR3 region has the DNA TGTGCCTGGACCACACAGGGGGCGGTTTCACCCCTCCACTTT.